The rows below give T cell receptor beta chains drawn from one sample of a study of human T cells and chemical hapten exposure. Via MiXCR, TCRdb re-called the RACE reads, giving one row per CDR3 protein. The repertoire consists of more than 300,000 distinct CDR3 sequences, with around 5.5% occurring once and the leading ten covering around 8.6%. The material was whole blood, obtained in connection with sensitization to the hapten diphenylcyclopropenone (DPC). The receptors were sampled from a woman younger than 35 with alopecia areata. Some clones in this sample may be carry-over from other donors' samples. The CDR3 runs from the conserved cysteine through the conserved F or W. A D gene is named only where the DNA matches it firmly. The size field is filled for only some rows; it gives once, few, many or a size class.

v_call,d_call,clone_size,j_call,cdr3_aa,cdr3_nt
TRBV7-9,TRBD1,many,TRBJ1-1,CASSFQQGAGTEAFF,TGTGCCAGCAGCTTCCAACAGGGGGCGGGAACTGAAGCTTTCTTT
TRBV3-1,.,few,TRBJ1-5,CASSQEGEQPQHF,TGTGCCAGCAGCCAAGAGGGAGAGCAGCCCCAGCATTTT
TRBV14,.,.,TRBJ2-7,CASSHVGNEQYF,TGTGCCAGCAGCCACGTTGGTAACGAGCAGTACTTC
TRBV6-1,.,few,TRBJ1-1,CASSAQGGGNTEAFF,TGTGCCAGCAGTGCGCAGGGCGGGGGGAACACTGAAGCTTTCTTT
TRBV4-2,.,few,TRBJ2-1,CASSQDRLAYNEQFF,TGTGCCAGCAGCCAAGATAGGTTAGCGTACAATGAGCAGTTCTTC
TRBV7-2,.,few,TRBJ1-1,CASYRLMNTEAFF,TGTGCCAGCTACAGGCTTATGAACACTGAAGCTTTCTTT
TRBV9,TRBD2,few,TRBJ2-2,CASSSGLAWAGELFF,TGTGCCAGCAGCTCAGGACTAGCTTGGGCCGGGGAGCTGTTTTTT
TRBV11-2,.,.,TRBJ2-6,CASSLDHAAGANVLTF,TGTGCCAGCAGCTTAGATCACGCCGCTGGGGCCAACGTCCTGACTTTC
TRBV20-1,TRBD2,many,TRBJ2-7,CSARDGILLAGGSYEQYF,TGCAGTGCTAGAGATGGCATCCTTCTGGCGGGGGGCTCCTACGAGCAGTACTTC
TRBV2,TRBD1,.,TRBJ2-1,CASSRDRQGNEQFF,TGTGCCAGCTCCCGGGACAGGCAGGGCAATGAGCAGTTCTTC
TRBV9,.,few,TRBJ2-1,CASSPVGRSGAYSYNEQFF,TGTGCCAGCAGCCCCGTAGGCCGATCGGGGGCATACTCCTACAATGAGCAGTTCTTC
TRBV28,TRBD1,many,TRBJ1-2,CASRETGNNYGYTF,TGTGCCAGCAGGGAGACAGGGAATAACTATGGCTACACCTTC
TRBV4-2,TRBD1,.,TRBJ2-7,CASSQGTGGDEQYF,TGTGCCAGCAGCCAGGGGACAGGGGGCGACGAGCAGTACTTC
TRBV5-1,.,few,TRBJ1-6,CASSLVGDGDSPLHF,TGCGCCAGCAGCTTGGTTGGGGACGGAGATTCACCCCTCCACTTT
TRBV20-1,.,many,TRBJ2-7,CSARGPYEQYF,TGCAGTGCTAGAGGTCCCTACGAGCAGTACTTC
TRBV20-1,.,few,TRBJ1-5,CSAFPALGNQPQHF,TGCAGTGCGTTTCCGGCGTTGGGGAATCAGCCCCAGCATTTT
TRBV29-1,TRBD1,few,TRBJ1-1,CSASTGSTEAFF,TGCAGCGCGTCGACAGGGAGCACTGAAGCTTTCTTT
TRBV7-8,.,.,TRBJ1-3,CASSRGSWPENTIYF,TGTGCCAGCAGCCGGGGGTCTTGGCCGGAAAACACCATATATTTT
TRBV6-2/TRBV6-3,.,many,TRBJ1-5,CASSYNRAQPQHF,TGTGCCAGCAGTTACAACAGGGCCCAGCCCCAGCATTTT
TRBV18,.,.,TRBJ1-5,CASSPQDLQPQHF,TGTGCCAGCTCACCACAGGATTTACAGCCCCAGCATTTT
TRBV7-3,.,few,TRBJ1-1,CASSPQGGLSTEAFF,TGTGCCAGCAGCCCGCAGGGAGGACTTAGCACTGAAGCTTTCTTT
TRBV7-9,.,many,TRBJ2-3,CASSLVRGGTDTQYF,TGTGCCAGCAGCTTGGTTAGGGGGGGCACAGATACGCAGTATTTT
TRBV12-3/TRBV12-4,TRBD1,.,TRBJ1-2,CASTRDRNYGYTF,TGTGCCAGCACCCGGGACAGAAACTATGGCTACACCTTC
TRBV7-9,.,once,TRBJ1-3,CASAAGNTIYF,TGTGCCAGCGCCGCTGGAAACACCATATATTTT
TRBV3-1,.,few,TRBJ1-2,CASRGDTNYGYTF,TGTGCCAGCAGGGGGGATACCAACTATGGCTACACCTTC
TRBV10-3,.,few,TRBJ1-4,CATSERGLREKLFF,TGTGCCACCTCAGAGCGAGGGCTTCGGGAAAAACTGTTTTTT
TRBV5-1,.,.,TRBJ2-3,CASSLVGQDTQYF,TGCGCCAGCAGCTTGGTGGGGCAAGATACGCAGTATTTT
TRBV5-5,.,.,TRBJ1-5,CASSISGQPQHF,TGTGCCAGCAGTATATCGGGGCAGCCCCAGCATTTT
TRBV6-6,.,many,TRBJ2-7,CASSYTFTYEQYF,TGTGCCAGCAGTTACACGTTTACCTACGAGCAGTACTTC
TRBV6-1,.,few,TRBJ1-4,CASSRRTEPNEKLFF,TGTGCCAGCAGTAGGCGGACGGAACCTAATGAAAAACTGTTTTTT
TRBV5-5,.,many,TRBJ1-2,CASSLEPTSYGYTF,TGTGCCAGCAGCTTGGAGCCGACATCTTATGGCTACACCTTC
TRBV15,.,few,TRBJ1-1,CATSRVGYTEAFF,TGTGCCACCAGCAGAGTCGGGTACACTGAAGCTTTCTTT
TRBV18,TRBD1,few,TRBJ1-1,CASSPGTGMNTEAFF,TGTGCCAGCTCACCTGGGACAGGGATGAACACTGAAGCTTTCTTT
TRBV6-5,.,.,TRBJ2-2,CASSYTEKNTGELFF,TGTGCCAGCAGTTACACAGAGAAAAACACCGGGGAGCTGTTTTTT
TRBV10-3,.,many,TRBJ1-6,CAISEIPSTYNSPLHF,TGTGCCATCAGTGAGATTCCCTCTACCTATAATTCACCCCTCCACTTT
TRBV12-3/TRBV12-4,.,.,TRBJ1-5,CASSLFAGQSQPQHF,TGTGCCAGCAGTTTGTTCGCAGGGCAGAGCCAGCCCCAGCATTTT
TRBV20-1,TRBD2,many,TRBJ2-5,CSARDPSGGETQYF,TGCAGTGCTAGAGATCCCAGCGGGGGTGAGACCCAGTACTTC
TRBV2,TRBD1,few,TRBJ1-4,CASTLDRLNEKLFF,TGTGCCAGCACTTTGGACAGGTTGAATGAAAAACTGTTTTTT
TRBV6-6,.,many,TRBJ1-5,CASSYPSRDSNQPQHF,TGTGCCAGCAGTTACCCGAGCCGGGACAGCAATCAGCCCCAGCATTTT
TRBV4-2,.,.,TRBJ1-1,CASSQALWNTEAFF,TGTGCCAGCAGCCAAGCTCTCTGGAACACTGAAGCTTTCTTT
TRBV9,TRBD1,few,TRBJ1-2,CASSVGQKTRNYGYTF,TGTGCCAGCAGCGTGGGACAGAAGACCCGGAACTATGGCTACACCTTC
TRBV13,TRBD1,many,TRBJ1-5,CASSRRTGSQPQHF,TGTGCCAGCAGCCGCAGGACAGGGAGTCAGCCCCAGCATTTT
TRBV7-2,.,few,TRBJ2-3,CASSRETGYTDTQYF,TGTGCCAGCAGCCGAGAGACAGGCTACACAGATACGCAGTATTTT
TRBV4-3,.,few,TRBJ1-1,CASSQDRGASEAFF,TGCGCCAGCAGCCAAGATCGAGGAGCTAGTGAAGCTTTCTTT
TRBV6-5,.,few,TRBJ1-6,CASRGPDSIYSPLHF,TGTGCCAGCAGGGGCCCCGACAGTATTTATTCACCCCTCCACTTT